This T cell receptor (beta chain) was captured in a study of PD-1 blockade in classical Hodgkin lymphoma. The study's findings and limits: The repertoire differences lack a defined cause, possibly disease activity or prior therapy. Newly diagnosed patients had baseline TCR diversity that was reportedly lower than that of healthy donors. CD4+ TCR diversity climbed significantly by C4D1, unlike CD8+ TCR diversity.

This clone was seen a few times. The antigen is unknown. Assay used: immunoSEQ multiplex PCR; TCRdb lists only in-frame clones, some missing. The sample carries about 28,000 clones, 78% recorded once. The CDR3 is made up of 19 amino acids. In every patient, relapse followed autologous stem cell transplantation, while exposure to brentuximab vedotin differed. The chain couples TRBV21-1 to TRBJ1-1; the D call TRBD1 from the table was never checked on the DNA. TRBV21-1 is a documented pseudogene. The sample in question was peripheral blood mononuclear cells (PBMCs), obtained before the second cycle of nivolumab. The clonotype originates from a human donor with classical Hodgkin lymphoma. CDR3 in DNA: TGTGCCAGCAGCCGACGTCCGGGCTCATTGGACAGGGGGCGACGGAAAGCTTTCTTT. Encoded protein: CASSRRPGSLDRGRRKAFF.